Included here is one T cell receptor (beta chain) sequence, with context. This CDR3 is built from 12 residues. The germline V gene encodes CDR1 MGHDK and CDR2 SYGVNS. V lost 1 base and J lost 13, with 11 bases in between. The data stem from a study of cytomegalovirus exposure and HLA in healthy donors. It was with 60 Vbeta and 13 Jbeta primers that the PCR ran. In the authors' methods: As a later analysis found, there were 82 million or so unique TCR beta chains, of which some 10 million were shared. Using immunoSEQ multiplex PCR, the repertoire was profiled, and TCRdb retains in-frame clones only, with some absent. That table gives V, J and clone size, and the DNA gave D and trimming. The sample shows tens of thousands of clones, 83% of them seen only once.

The chain uses TRBV25-1 and TRBJ2-1, with D uncertain. The receptor comes from a man between 25 and 39 years old in good health and CMV-seronegative. The sequenced sample was PBMCs. The CDR3 spells CASSELELKQFF. In DNA form, the CDR3 reads TGTGCCAGCAGTGAATTGGAGCTGAAACAGTTCTTC.